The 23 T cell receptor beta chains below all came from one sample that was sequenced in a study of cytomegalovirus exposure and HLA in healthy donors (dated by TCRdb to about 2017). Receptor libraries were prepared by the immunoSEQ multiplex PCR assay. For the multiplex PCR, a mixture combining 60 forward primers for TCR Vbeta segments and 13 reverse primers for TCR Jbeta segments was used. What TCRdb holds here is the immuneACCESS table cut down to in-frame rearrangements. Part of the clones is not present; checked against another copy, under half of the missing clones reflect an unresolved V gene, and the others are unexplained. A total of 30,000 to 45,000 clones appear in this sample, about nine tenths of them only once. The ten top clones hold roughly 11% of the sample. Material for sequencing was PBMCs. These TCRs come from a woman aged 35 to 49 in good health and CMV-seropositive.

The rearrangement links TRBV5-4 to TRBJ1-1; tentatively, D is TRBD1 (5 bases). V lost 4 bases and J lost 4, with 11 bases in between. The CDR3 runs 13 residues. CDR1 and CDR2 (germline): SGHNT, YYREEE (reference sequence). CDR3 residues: CASSPREGTEAFF. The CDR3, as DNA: TGTGCCAGCAGCCCCAGGGAGGGCACTGAAGCTTTCTTT.

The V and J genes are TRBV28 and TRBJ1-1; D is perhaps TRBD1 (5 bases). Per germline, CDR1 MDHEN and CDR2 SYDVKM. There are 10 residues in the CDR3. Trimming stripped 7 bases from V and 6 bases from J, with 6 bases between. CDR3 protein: CASIGAEAFF. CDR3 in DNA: TGTGCCAGCATAGGGGCTGAAGCTTTCTTT.

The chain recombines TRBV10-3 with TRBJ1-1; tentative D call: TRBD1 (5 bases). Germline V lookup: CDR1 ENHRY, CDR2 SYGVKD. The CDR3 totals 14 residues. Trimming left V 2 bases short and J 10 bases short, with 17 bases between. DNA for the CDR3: TGTGCCATCAGTGAGGGGAGGGGCGGGGCTGGAGCTTTCTTT. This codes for CAISEGRGGAGAFF.

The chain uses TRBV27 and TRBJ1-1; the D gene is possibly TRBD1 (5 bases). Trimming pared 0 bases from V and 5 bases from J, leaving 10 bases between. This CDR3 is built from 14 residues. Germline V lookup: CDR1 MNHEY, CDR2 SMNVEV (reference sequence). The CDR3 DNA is TGTGCCAGCAGTTTATCGGGGGGAAAAACTGAAGCTTTCTTT. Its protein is CASSLSGGKTEAFF.

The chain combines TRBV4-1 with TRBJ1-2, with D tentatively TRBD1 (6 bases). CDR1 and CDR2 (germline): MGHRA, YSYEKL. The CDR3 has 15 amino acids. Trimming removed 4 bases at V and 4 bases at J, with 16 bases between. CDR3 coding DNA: TGCGCCAGCAGCCCAAGCCCCGGGACAAGCTATGGCTACACCTTC. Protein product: CASSPSPGTSYGYTF.

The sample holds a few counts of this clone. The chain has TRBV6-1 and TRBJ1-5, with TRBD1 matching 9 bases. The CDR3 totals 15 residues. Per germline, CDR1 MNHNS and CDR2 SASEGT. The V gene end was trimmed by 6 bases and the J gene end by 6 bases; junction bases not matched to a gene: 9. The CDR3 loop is CASSQTGGIGQPQHF. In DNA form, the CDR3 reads TGTGCCAGCAGCCAAACAGGGGGCATAGGTCAGCCCCAGCATTTT.

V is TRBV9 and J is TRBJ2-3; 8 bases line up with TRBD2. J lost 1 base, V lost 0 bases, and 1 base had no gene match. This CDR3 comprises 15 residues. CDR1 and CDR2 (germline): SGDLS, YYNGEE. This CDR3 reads CASSVVTSGTDTQYF. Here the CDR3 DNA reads TGTGCCAGCAGCGTAGTGACTAGCGGCACAGATACGCAGTATTTT.

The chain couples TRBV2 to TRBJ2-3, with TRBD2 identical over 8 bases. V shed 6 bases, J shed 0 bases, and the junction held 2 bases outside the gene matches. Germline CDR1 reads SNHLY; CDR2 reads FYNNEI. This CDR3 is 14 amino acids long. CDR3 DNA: TGTGCCAGCAGGATAGCGGGGAGCACAGATACGCAGTATTTT. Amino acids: CASRIAGSTDTQYF.

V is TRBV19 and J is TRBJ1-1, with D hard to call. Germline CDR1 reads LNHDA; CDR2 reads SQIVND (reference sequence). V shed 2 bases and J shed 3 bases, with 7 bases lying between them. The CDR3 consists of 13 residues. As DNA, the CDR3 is TGTGCCAGTAGTATAAGGGAGTACACTGAAGCTTTCTTT. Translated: CASSIREYTEAFF.

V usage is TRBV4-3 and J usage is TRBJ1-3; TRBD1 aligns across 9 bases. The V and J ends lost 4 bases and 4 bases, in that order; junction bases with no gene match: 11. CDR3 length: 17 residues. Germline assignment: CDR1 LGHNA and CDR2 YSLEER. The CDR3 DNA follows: TGCGCCAGCAGCCGACTATTACAGGGGGCGAGGGGAAACACCATATATTTT. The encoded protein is CASSRLLQGARGNTIYF.

CDR3 DNA sequence: TGTGCCAGCAGTGGGACTATGAACACCGGGGAGCTGTTTTTT. Encoded protein: CASSGTMNTGELFF. The chain employs TRBV6-5 and TRBJ2-2; TRBD2 matches 7 bases. This CDR3 spans 14 amino acids. The junction had 1 base not matched to a gene; V was cut back by 5 bases and J by 1 base. The V gene's germline CDR1 is MNHEY and CDR2 SVGAGI.

The CDR3 nucleotides read TGTGCCAGCAGTTTCGGCAGGAAGCAGCCCCAGCATTTT. Translating gives CASSFGRKQPQHF. The chain uses TRBV27 and TRBJ1-5, with D uncertain. This CDR3 is 13 amino acids long. V was cut by 3 bases and J by 7 bases, with 10 bases left in between. Germline loops: CDR1 MNHEY, CDR2 SMNVEV (reference sequence).

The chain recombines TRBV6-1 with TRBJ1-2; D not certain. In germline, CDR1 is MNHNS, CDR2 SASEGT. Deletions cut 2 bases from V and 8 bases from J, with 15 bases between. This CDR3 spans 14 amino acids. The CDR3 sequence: CASSETILRWGYTF. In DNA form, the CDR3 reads TGTGCCAGCAGTGAAACAATCCTCCGATGGGGCTACACCTTC.

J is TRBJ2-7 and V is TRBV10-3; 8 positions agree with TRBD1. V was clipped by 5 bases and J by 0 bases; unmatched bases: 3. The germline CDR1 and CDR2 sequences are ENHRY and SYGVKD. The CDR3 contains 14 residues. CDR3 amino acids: CAISRDRRSYEQYF. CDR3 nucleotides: TGTGCCATCAGTCGGGACAGGCGCTCCTACGAGCAGTACTTC.

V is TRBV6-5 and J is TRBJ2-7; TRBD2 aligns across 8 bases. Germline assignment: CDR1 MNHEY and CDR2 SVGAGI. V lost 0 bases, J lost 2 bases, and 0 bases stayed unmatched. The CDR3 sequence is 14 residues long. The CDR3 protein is CASSYSRGAYEQYF. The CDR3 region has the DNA TGTGCCAGCAGTTACTCGCGGGGGGCCTACGAGCAGTACTTC.

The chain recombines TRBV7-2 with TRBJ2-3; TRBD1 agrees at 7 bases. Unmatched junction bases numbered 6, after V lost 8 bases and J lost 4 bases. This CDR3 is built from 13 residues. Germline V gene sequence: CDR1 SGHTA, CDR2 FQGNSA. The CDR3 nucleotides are TGTGCCAGCCGACAGGGTCGTGCAGATACGCAGTATTTT. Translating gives CASRQGRADTQYF.

The CDR3 nucleotides read TGTGCCAGCAGCCAAGCCGGTGGGCGTAATGAAAAACTGTTTTTT. It specifies CASSQAGGRNEKLFF. V usage is TRBV4-2 and J usage is TRBJ1-4, with D hard to call. The CDR3 consists of 15 residues. The V end was cut by 1 base, the J end by 4 bases, with 10 bases between. Germline-derived CDR1 and CDR2 are LGHNA and YNFKEQ.

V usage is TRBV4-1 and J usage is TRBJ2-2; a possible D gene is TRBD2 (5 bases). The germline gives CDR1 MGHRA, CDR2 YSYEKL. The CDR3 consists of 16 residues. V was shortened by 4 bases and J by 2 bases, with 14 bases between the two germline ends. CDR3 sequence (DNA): TGCGCCAGCAGCCGGCAGGAGGTCTACAACACCGGGGAGCTGTTTTTT. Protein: CASSRQEVYNTGELFF.

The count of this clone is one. CDR3 coding DNA: TGTGCCAGCAGTGAAGCGGAGGGGTCGGCTAATGAAAAACTGTTTTTT. It codes for CASSEAEGSANEKLFF. The chain uses TRBV6-1 and TRBJ1-4; D is possibly TRBD1 (5 bases). V was shortened by 0 bases and J by 3 bases, with 11 bases between the two germline ends. Per germline, CDR1 MNHNS and CDR2 SASEGT. The CDR3 has 16 amino acids.

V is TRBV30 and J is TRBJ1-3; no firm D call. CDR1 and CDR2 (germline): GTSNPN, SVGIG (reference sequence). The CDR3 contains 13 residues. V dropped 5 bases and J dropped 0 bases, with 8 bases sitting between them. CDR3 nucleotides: TGTGCCTGGGAATCCGGCTCTGGAAACACCATATATTTT. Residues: CAWESGSGNTIYF.

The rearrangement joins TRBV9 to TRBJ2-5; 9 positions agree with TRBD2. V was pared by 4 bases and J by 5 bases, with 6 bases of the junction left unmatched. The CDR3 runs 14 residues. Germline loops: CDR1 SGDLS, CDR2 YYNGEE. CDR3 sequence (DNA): TGTGCCAGCAGCTTGCCAAGCGGGGGGGAGACCCAGTACTTC. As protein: CASSLPSGGETQYF. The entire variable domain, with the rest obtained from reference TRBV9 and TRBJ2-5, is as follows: DSGVTQTPKHLITATGQRVTLRCSPRSGDLSVYWYQQSLDQGLQFLIQYYNGEERAKGNILERFSAQQFPDLHSELNLSSLELGDSALYFCASSLPSGGETQYFGPGTRLLVL.

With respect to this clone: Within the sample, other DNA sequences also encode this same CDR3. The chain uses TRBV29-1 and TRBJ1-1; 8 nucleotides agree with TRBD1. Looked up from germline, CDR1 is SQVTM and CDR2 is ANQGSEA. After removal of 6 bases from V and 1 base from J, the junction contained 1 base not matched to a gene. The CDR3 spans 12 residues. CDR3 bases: TGCAGCGTAGGGACAGGGAACACTGAAGCTTTCTTT. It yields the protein CSVGTGNTEAFF.

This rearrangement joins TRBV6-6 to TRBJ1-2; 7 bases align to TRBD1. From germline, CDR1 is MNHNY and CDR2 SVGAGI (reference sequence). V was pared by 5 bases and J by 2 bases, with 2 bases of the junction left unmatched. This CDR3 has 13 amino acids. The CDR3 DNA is TGTGCCAGCAGTCGACAGGGCAACTATGGCTACACCTTC. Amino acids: CASSRQGNYGYTF.